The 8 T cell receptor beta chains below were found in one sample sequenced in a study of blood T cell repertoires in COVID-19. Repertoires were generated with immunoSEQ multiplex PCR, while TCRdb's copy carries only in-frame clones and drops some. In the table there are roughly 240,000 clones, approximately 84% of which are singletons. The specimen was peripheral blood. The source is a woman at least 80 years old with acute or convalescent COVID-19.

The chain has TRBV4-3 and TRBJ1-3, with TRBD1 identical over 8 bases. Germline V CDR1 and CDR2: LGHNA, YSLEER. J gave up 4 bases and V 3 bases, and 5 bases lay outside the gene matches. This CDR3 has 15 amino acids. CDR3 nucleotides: TGCGCCAGCAGCCAGACAACAGGGGGGGGAAACACCATATATTTT. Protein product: CASSQTTGGGNTIYF.

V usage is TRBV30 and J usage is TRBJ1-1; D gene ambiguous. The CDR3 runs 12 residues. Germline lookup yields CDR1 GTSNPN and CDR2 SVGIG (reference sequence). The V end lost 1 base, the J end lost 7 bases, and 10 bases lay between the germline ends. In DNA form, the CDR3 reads TGTGCCTGGAGTGCCGGTCGGGTTGAAGCTTTCTTT. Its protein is CAWSAGRVEAFF.

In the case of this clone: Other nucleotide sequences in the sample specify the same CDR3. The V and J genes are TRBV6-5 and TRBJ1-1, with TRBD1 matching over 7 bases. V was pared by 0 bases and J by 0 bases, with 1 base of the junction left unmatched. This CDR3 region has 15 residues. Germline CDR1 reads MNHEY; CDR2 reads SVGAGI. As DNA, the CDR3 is TGTGCCAGCAGTTACTCGACAGGGATGAACACTGAAGCTTTCTTT. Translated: CASSYSTGMNTEAFF.

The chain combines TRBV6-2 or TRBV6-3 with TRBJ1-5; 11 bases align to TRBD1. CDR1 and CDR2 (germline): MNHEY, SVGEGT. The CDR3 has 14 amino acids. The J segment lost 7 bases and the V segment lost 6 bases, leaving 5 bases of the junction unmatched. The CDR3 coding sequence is TGTGCCAGCAGCGGACAGGGGGCAGTCCAGCCCCAGCATTTT. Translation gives CASSGQGAVQPQHF.

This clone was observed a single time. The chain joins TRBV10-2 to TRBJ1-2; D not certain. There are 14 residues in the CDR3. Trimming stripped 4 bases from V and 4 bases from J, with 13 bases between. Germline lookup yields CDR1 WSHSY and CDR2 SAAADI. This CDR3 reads CASSVDEISYGYTF. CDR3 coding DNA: TGCGCCAGCAGTGTAGATGAAATCTCCTATGGCTACACCTTC.

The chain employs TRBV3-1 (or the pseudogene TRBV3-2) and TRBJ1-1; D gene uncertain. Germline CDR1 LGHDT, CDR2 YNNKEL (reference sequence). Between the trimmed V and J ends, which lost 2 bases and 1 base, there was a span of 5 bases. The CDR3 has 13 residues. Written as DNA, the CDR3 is TGTGCCAGCAGCCAAAACGGGAACACTGAAGCTTTCTTT. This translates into CASSQNGNTEAFF.

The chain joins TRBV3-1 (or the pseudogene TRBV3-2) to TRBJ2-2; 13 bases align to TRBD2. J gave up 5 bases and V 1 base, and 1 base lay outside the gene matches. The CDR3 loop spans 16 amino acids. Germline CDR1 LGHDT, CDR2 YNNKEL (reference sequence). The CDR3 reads CASSQGTSGSTGELFF. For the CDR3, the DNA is TGTGCCAGCAGCCAAGGGACTAGCGGGAGTACCGGGGAGCTGTTTTTT.

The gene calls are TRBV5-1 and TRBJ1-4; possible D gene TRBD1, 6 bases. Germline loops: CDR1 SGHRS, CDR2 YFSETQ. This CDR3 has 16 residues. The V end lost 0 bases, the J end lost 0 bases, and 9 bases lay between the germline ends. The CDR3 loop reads CASSLGQGPTNEKLFF. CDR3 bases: TGCGCCAGCAGCTTGGGGCAGGGGCCAACTAATGAAAAACTGTTTTTT. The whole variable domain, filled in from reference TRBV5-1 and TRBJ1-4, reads KAGVTQTPRYLIKTRGQQVTLSCSPISGHRSVSWYQQTPGQGLQFLFEYFSETQRNKGNFPGRFSGRQFSNSRSEMNVSTLELGDSALYLCASSLGQGPTNEKLFFGSGTQLSVL.